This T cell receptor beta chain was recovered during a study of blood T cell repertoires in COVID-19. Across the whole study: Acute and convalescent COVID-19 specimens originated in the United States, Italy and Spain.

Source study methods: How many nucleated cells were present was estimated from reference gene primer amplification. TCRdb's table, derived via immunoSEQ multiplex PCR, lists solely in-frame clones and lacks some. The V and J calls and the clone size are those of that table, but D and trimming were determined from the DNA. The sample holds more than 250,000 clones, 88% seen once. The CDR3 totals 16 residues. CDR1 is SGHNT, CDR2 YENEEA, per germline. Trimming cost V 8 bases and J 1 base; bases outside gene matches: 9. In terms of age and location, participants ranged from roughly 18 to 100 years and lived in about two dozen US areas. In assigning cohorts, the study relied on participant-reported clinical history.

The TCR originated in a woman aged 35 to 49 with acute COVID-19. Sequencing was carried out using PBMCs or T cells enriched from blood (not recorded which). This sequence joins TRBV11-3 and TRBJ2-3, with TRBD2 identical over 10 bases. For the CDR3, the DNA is TGTGCCAGCGGCGTCAGAAGCGGGAGGGGCACAGATACGCAGTATTTT. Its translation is CASGVRSGRGTDTQYF.